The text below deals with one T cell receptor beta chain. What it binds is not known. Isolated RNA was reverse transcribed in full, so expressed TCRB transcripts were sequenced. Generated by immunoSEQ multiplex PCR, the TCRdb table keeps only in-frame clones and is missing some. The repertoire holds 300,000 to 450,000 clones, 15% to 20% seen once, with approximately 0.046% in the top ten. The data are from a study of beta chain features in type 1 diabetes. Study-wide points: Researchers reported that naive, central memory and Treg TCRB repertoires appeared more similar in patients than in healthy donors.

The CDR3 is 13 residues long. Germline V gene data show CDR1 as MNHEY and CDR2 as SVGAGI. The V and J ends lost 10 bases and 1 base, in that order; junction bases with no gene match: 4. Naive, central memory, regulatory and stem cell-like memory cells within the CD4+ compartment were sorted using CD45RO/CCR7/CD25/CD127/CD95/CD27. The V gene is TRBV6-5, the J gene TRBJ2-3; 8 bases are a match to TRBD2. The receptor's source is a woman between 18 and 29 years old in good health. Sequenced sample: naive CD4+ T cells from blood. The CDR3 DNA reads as TGTGCCATCGGGCGGGAGGGCACAGATACGCAGTATTTT. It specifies CAIGREGTDTQYF.